These 8 T cell receptor beta chains were sequenced from one sample in a study of CD8 T cells in Susac syndrome (dated by TCRdb to the late 2010s). Libraries came from the immunoSEQ multiplex PCR assay. RNA was extracted using the RNeasy kit, and about 0.5 to 1 ug of the RNA was reverse transcribed with random hexamers. TCRdb reprocessing: public reads trimmed at Q25 with fastp, clones called with MiXCR, in-frame beta chains kept. Here each entry gathers all rows of one CDR3 protein and keeps the most common genes and DNA. The sample records roughly 110,000 distinct CDR3 sequences, about 93% of which are singletons. 0.13% to 0.15% of the sample is taken by the ten largest. The sequencing input was CD4+ T cells from PBMCs. The receptors stem from a human donor in good health.

The chain joins TRBV12-5 to TRBJ2-5; D is unresolved. The germline V gene encodes CDR1 LGHNT and CDR2 FRNRAP. With 2 bases removed from V and 2 bases from J, the gap between germline ends came to 12 bases. The length of the CDR3 is 15 residues. The CDR3 DNA reads as TGTGCTAGTGGTTTGCAGCACCGAGGACAAGAGACCCAGTACTTC. This translates into CASGLQHRGQETQYF.

The J gene is TRBJ2-6, the V gene TRBV4-2; no definite D call. The V end was cut by 2 bases, the J end by 4 bases, with 12 bases between. The CDR3 is 16 residues long. Germline CDR1 LGHNA, CDR2 YNFKEQ. CDR3 region: CASSQPTGAGANVLTF. CDR3 in DNA: TGTGCCAGCAGCCAACCCACCGGCGCCGGGGCCAACGTCCTGACTTTC.

This sequence joins TRBV20-1 and TRBJ2-1; 9 bases map to TRBD2. The V segment lost 3 bases and the J segment 4 bases; nucleotides outside the gene matches: 10. CDR1 and CDR2 from the germline V gene are DFQATT and SNEGSKA (reference sequence). CDR3 length equals 16 residues. CDR3 DNA sequence: TGCAGTGCTAGGGCAACCGGGACTAGCCGTTACAATGAGCAGTTCTTC. Its protein product is CSARATGTSRYNEQFF.

The chain recombines TRBV7-2 with TRBJ1-5, with D perhaps TRBD1 (5 bases). Between the trimmed V and J ends, which lost 0 bases and 6 bases, there was a span of 12 bases. The V gene's germline CDR1 is SGHTA and CDR2 FQGNSA. This CDR3 is built from 15 residues. The CDR3 here is CASSLAGGSGQPQHF. In DNA form, the CDR3 reads TGTGCCAGCAGCTTAGCCGGGGGATCCGGTCAGCCCCAGCATTTT.

J is TRBJ1-5 and V is TRBV20-1, with 7 bases fitting TRBD1. The CDR3 length is 14 residues. After removal of 7 bases from V and 6 bases from J, the junction contained 12 bases not matched to a gene. Per the germline V gene, CDR1 is DFQATT and CDR2 is SNEGSKA (reference sequence). For the CDR3, the DNA is TGCAGTGTTCAGGGGGAATTCCGGCGTCAGCCCCAGCATTTT. This codes for CSVQGEFRRQPQHF.

This clonotype has only one observation. The V gene is TRBV7-2, the J gene TRBJ1-1; 7 nucleotides match TRBD1. V shed 6 bases and J 8 bases; nucleotides not matched to a gene: 12. CDR3 length: 14 amino acids. Germline-derived CDR1 and CDR2 are SGHTA and FQGNSA. In DNA, the CDR3 is TGTGCCAGCAGAGGGGGGACAGCCCCGGGAGAAGCTTTCTTT. Translated, it gives CASRGGTAPGEAFF.

This sequence joins TRBV9 and TRBJ1-2; the match to TRBD1 covers 8 bases. The germline gives CDR1 SGDLS, CDR2 YYNGEE. The CDR3 contains 14 residues. The junction had 5 bases not matched to a gene; V was cut back by 2 bases and J by 5 bases. Written as DNA, the CDR3 is TGTGCCAGCAGCGTCGGACAGGGTCCTTATGGCTACACCTTC. This translates into CASSVGQGPYGYTF.

CDR3 sequence (DNA): TGTGCCAGCAGCCAAGATAGAATAAAACGAGACAGCACCTTCTACGAGCAGTACTTC. Its translation is CASSQDRIKRDSTFYEQYF. The chain uses TRBV3-1 and TRBJ2-7, with D tentatively TRBD1 (5 bases). V dropped 0 bases and J dropped 3 bases, with 24 bases sitting between them. Germline V lookup: CDR1 LGHDT, CDR2 YNNKEL (reference sequence). The CDR3 length is 19 residues.